Included here is one TCR beta chain sequence, with context. This clonotype was counted only a few times. This clone's antigen is unknown. No base qualities exist here, and no much larger clone lies one base off it. Sequences SQVTM (CDR1) and ANQGSEA (CDR2) are obtained from the germline V gene. The CDR3 starts with the cysteine, ends with the phenylalanine, and has 10 residues. Only the CDR3 DNA is retained, 30 bases long and in frame from the first base. V is pared back by 7 bases and J by 6 bases, with 6 bases lying between the germline termini. The library was prepared using 5' RACE. TCRdb shows the sequencer as Illumina HiSeq 2500. A second roughly 6 to 12 cycle PCR used a sample-barcoded 5' primer and a J-beta primer mix. Each TCR beta cDNA molecule received a unique molecular identifier from a template-switch 5' adaptor carrying 12 random nucleotides. Each sample yielded at least 2.5 million CDR3-containing paired-end reads. The Mint cDNA synthesis kit, primed by a TRBC-specific oligonucleotide, was used to synthesize first-strand cDNA from all RNA. All cDNA was treated with uracil-DNA glycosylase and then went through a first 18-cycle PCR with the universal primers M1SS and BC2_uni_R. In the authors' own workflow: Each sample was normalized by randomly selecting 1 million high-quality reads, each carrying a distinct molecular identifier. Reads sharing molecular identifiers were discarded rather than binned into consensus sequences. CDR3 identification, clonotype clustering and error correction used MiTCR with a Q25 quality threshold and the strictest error-elimination algorithm. A nonparametric unseen species model with Euler transformation was used to estimate a lower bound on total TCR beta diversity. TCRdb reprocessed the public reads (quality trimming at Q25 with fastp, clone calling with MiXCR) and kept in-frame beta chains. Here each entry gathers all rows of one CDR3 protein and keeps the most common genes and DNA. TCRdb, rather than the study authors, made the V and J calls. In this sample the table shows more than 550,000 distinct CDR3 sequences, 20% to 25% of which occur a single time. The ten largest clones add up to about 22% of the sample.

This sample is drawn from a study of blood T cells in healthy people across ages (dated by TCRdb to 2015 to 2017). In the study overall: In model experiments, template switching captured roughly one uniquely barcoded TCR beta cDNA molecule for every two T cells. Donors were grouped into four age groups: young (average roughly 15 years), middle-aged (less than 40), aged (approximately 67) and long-lived (about 90). Donors of different ages were randomly distributed across sequencing lanes to avoid experimental bias. The study measured age-related changes in TCR beta repertoire diversity using deep sequencing normalized with unique cDNA molecular identifiers. Two additional independent replicas of 1 million unique cDNA reads from the same blood draw were analyzed for two donors (one aged 18 to 29 and one aged 80 or older). Findings and caveats that apply to the study as a whole: Since profiling was done on bulk unsorted PBMCs, naive and antigen-experienced compartments could not be conclusively compared. Because the CMV infection status of the donors was unknown, age-related changes in expanded clonotypes may potentially have been confounded. Estimates of total diversity from one million sequenced T cells were regarded as lower bounds and underestimates. Compared with the aged group, the long-lived group had more naive CD4+ T cells, fewer expanded clones and increased TCR diversity, suggesting age selection. Observed TCR beta diversity per million T cells fell roughly linearly with age, and a significant reduction was already apparent by age roughly 40. There was a strong correlation between observed TCR beta diversity and the percentage of naive T cells measured by flow cytometry.

The donors were some 39 Caucasian individuals from Russia, aged about 6 to 95 years, who were systemically healthy. Each donor gave about 9.7 milliliters of peripheral blood, drawn into EDTA-treated Vacutainer tubes. Ficoll-Paque density-gradient centrifugation was used to isolate PBMCs, with at least 6 million per sample. Trizol reagent was used to extract total RNA from the PBMCs, yielding at least 6 micrograms per sample. For every donor, an aliquot of PBMCs went through flow cytometry to measure the percentages of naive CD45RAhigh/CD27high T cells. The V and J genes are TRBV29-1 and TRBJ1-4, with the D gene uncertain. The receptor's source is a man aged 70-80 years in good health. Sequenced input: blood. CDR3 region: CSAIHEKLFF. In nucleotides, the sequence is TGCAGCGCCATACATGAAAAACTGTTTTTT.